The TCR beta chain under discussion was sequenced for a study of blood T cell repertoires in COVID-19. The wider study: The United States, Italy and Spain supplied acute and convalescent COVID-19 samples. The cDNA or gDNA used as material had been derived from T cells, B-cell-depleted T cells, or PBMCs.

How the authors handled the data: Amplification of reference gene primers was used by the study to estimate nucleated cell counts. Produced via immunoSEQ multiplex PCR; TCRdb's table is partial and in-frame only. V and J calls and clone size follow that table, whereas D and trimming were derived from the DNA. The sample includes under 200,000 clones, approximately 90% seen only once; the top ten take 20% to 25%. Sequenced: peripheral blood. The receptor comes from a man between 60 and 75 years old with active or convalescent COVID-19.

The CDR3 DNA follows: TGTGCCAGCTCATCGACGGGACAGGGGGCATCTGGAAACACCATATATTTT. Translation: CASSSTGQGASGNTIYF. The chain combines TRBV18 with TRBJ1-3; 12 bases align to TRBD1. The CDR3 is 17 amino acids. Germline V gene sequence: CDR1 KGHSH, CDR2 LQKENI. After removal of 5 bases from V and 1 base from J, the junction contained 6 bases not matched to a gene.